This T cell receptor (beta chain) is drawn from a study of spatial heterogeneity in lung cancer. Per germline, CDR1 SGHTA and CDR2 FQGTGA. V dropped 5 bases and J dropped 6; count of bases not matched to a gene: 6. This CDR3 has 16 residues. The sample's time point: sample taken at primary tumor resection. No cells were sorted before sequencing. The whole RNA sequenced was extracted from tumor, nontumor lung or frozen PBMC. TCRdb ran MiXCR on the 5' RACE reads and lists one entry per CDR3 protein. The sample records roughly 36,000 distinct CDR3 sequences, around 5.5% being singletons. This sequence originates from a male donor with early-stage non-small cell lung cancer. The sample in question was PBMCs, obtained at surgery. The chain uses TRBV7-3 and TRBJ2-2, with 13 positions matching TRBD2. The CDR3 loop reads CASSPGLAGDPGELFF. CDR3 DNA sequence: TGTGCCAGCAGCCCTGGACTAGCGGGGGACCCCGGGGAGCTGTTTTTT.